The 21 T cell receptor beta chains in this list originate from one sample, sequenced in a study of T cell clonotyping in hematopoietic cell transplantation. Clones were sequenced by immunoSEQ multiplex PCR, and TCRdb holds only the in-frame ones, with some missing. The sample lists about 10,000 clones, about 92% occurring once. Time point: recipient sample about 28 days before transplant, after cytoreduction. This specimen was peripheral blood mononuclear cells, taken before stem cell transplant. These receptors were obtained from a woman aged 40 to 55 with acute myeloid leukemia. Some clones in this sample may be carry-over from other donors' samples.

The V call is TRBV4-2, the J call TRBJ1-4; D is undetermined. V lost 0 bases to trimming and J lost 0 bases, with 8 bases between them. Germline V gene data show CDR1 as LGHNA and CDR2 as YNFKEQ. This CDR3 is built from 16 residues. CDR3 sequence: CASSQDSPSTNEKLFF. In DNA, the CDR3 is TGTGCCAGCAGCCAAGATAGTCCTTCAACTAATGAAAAACTGTTTTTT.

Only one count was recorded for this clone. V is TRBV5-6 and J is TRBJ2-1; 8 positions match TRBD1. After removal of 2 bases from V and 4 bases from J, the junction contained 8 bases not matched to a gene. This CDR3 contains 16 residues. Germline loops: CDR1 SGHDT, CDR2 YYEEEE. The CDR3 coding sequence is TGTGCCAGCAGCTTTCGCAGGGGGCGCGTTTACAATGAGCAGTTCTTC. Translating it yields CASSFRRGRVYNEQFF.

The chain carries TRBV29-1 and TRBJ2-7; 8 nucleotides agree with TRBD1. Germline CDR1 and CDR2: SQVTM and ANQGSEA. Trimming at V came to 4 bases and at J to 6 bases, leaving 5 bases not matched to a gene. The CDR3 spans 12 residues. The CDR3: CSVGQGSGEQYF. CDR3 nucleotides: TGCAGCGTTGGACAGGGGTCTGGCGAGCAGTACTTC.

This clone has only one observation. V is TRBV27 and J is TRBJ2-2, with 9 bases aligning to TRBD2. Trimming at V came to 7 bases and at J to 6 bases, leaving 12 bases not matched to a gene. Germline lookup yields CDR1 MNHEY and CDR2 SMNVEV (reference sequence). The CDR3 covers 16 residues. The CDR3 nucleotides read TGTGCCAGCATCCCTAGGGCGGGAGGGTTAGCCGGGGAGCTGTTTTTT. Its translation is CASIPRAGGLAGELFF.

The gene calls are TRBV30 and TRBJ2-7; D is uncertain. CDR1 and CDR2 from the germline V gene are GTSNPN and SVGIG (reference sequence). This CDR3 spans 14 amino acids. Trimming stripped 1 base from V and 2 bases from J, with 12 bases between. The CDR3 is CAWSEPSRPYEQYF. The CDR3 DNA follows: TGTGCCTGGAGTGAGCCAAGCCGCCCCTACGAGCAGTACTTC.

The gene calls are TRBV9 and TRBJ1-2; D possibly corresponds to TRBD1 (5 bases). V was shortened by 1 base and J by 7 bases, with 8 bases between the two germline ends. The germline gives CDR1 SGDLS, CDR2 YYNGEE. The CDR3 sequence is 12 residues long. In nucleotides, the CDR3 is TGTGCCAGCAGCGTACAGGGCTTTGGCTACACCTTC. Translating it yields CASSVQGFGYTF.

The J gene is TRBJ2-3, the V gene TRBV10-3; tentative D call: TRBD2 (5 bases). Trimming stripped 10 bases from V and 0 bases from J, with 14 bases between. This CDR3 region has 14 residues. The germline CDR1 and CDR2 sequences are ENHRY and SYGVKD. The CDR3 sequence: CASESGTSTDTQYF. The DNA of the CDR3 is TGTGCCAGCGAGTCGGGAACTAGCACAGATACGCAGTATTTT.

V is TRBV5-1 and J is TRBJ2-7; D gene unclear. The length of the CDR3 is 13 residues. The V gene's germline CDR1 is SGHRS and CDR2 YFSETQ. V lost 0 bases to trimming and J lost 2 bases, with 6 bases between them. The CDR3 here is CASSLGGTYEQYF. CDR3 coding DNA: TGCGCCAGCAGCTTGGGCGGTACCTACGAGCAGTACTTC.

The chain recombines TRBV27 with TRBJ1-4; D not resolved. The CDR3 is made up of 14 amino acids. V lost 6 bases to trimming and J lost 8 bases, with 16 bases between them. CDR1 and CDR2 (germline): MNHEY, SMNVEV (reference sequence). The DNA of the CDR3 is TGTGCCAGCAGCCTTGAGGGATCCCGAGAAAAACTGTTTTTT. It specifies CASSLEGSREKLFF.

CDR3 bases: TGTGCCAGCAGTTCGACAGGGTTGAACACCGGGGAGCTGTTTTTT. Translation gives CASSSTGLNTGELFF. V and J are TRBV27 and TRBJ2-2; TRBD1 agrees at 7 bases. This CDR3 is built from 15 residues. V was clipped by 4 bases and J by 1 base; unmatched bases: 3. Germline CDR1 MNHEY, CDR2 SMNVEV (reference sequence).

The rearrangement links TRBV30 to TRBJ1-5; D is perhaps TRBD1 (6 bases). This CDR3 has 13 residues. Between the trimmed V and J ends, which lost 5 bases and 4 bases, there was a span of 12 bases. The germline V gene has CDR1 GTSNPN and CDR2 SVGIG (reference sequence). DNA for the CDR3: TGTGCCTGGGGACAAGGGGGGAATCAGCCCCAGCATTTT. This codes for CAWGQGGNQPQHF.

This chain joins TRBV10-3 and TRBJ2-2; tentative D call: TRBD2 (6 bases). The V end was cut by 6 bases, the J end by 4 bases, with 9 bases between. Germline CDR1 and CDR2: ENHRY and SYGVKD. The CDR3 sequence is 13 residues long. CDR3 loop: CAISGTGTGELFF. CDR3 coding DNA: TGTGCCATCAGCGGGACTGGCACCGGGGAGCTGTTTTTT.

The chain joins TRBV27 to TRBJ1-2; D is undetermined. V dropped 6 bases and J dropped 8 bases, with 13 bases sitting between them. This CDR3 has 12 residues. Germline-derived CDR1 and CDR2 are MNHEY and SMNVEV (reference sequence). For the CDR3, the DNA is TGTGCCAGCAGGGATCCATCCCGGGGCTACACCTTC. This encodes CASRDPSRGYTF.

This chain links TRBV25-1 with TRBJ1-1; D is unclear. Per germline, CDR1 MGHDK and CDR2 SYGVNS. The CDR3 has 14 amino acids. The germline V and J ends were trimmed by 0 bases and 8 bases, with 13 bases remaining between them. CDR3 nucleotide sequence: TGTGCCAGCAGTGAATATGAGCAGGCGCTCGAAGCTTTCTTT. Translating gives CASSEYEQALEAFF.

The chain uses TRBV11-3 and TRBJ2-7, with 9 bases fitting TRBD1. The germline V gene encodes CDR1 SGHNT and CDR2 YENEEA. The CDR3 runs 14 residues. J lost 2 bases, V lost 5 bases, and 4 bases had no gene match. In DNA form, the CDR3 reads TGTGCCAGCAGCACTTGGGACAGGGCCTACGAGCAGTACTTC. Protein product: CASSTWDRAYEQYF.

The J gene is TRBJ1-2, the V gene TRBV19; unclear D gene. The germline gives CDR1 LNHDA, CDR2 SQIVND (reference sequence). The CDR3 is 13 amino acids. V lost 5 bases, J lost 2 bases, and 9 bases lay in between. The CDR3 bases are TGTGCCAGTAGTGCGGACGGCAACTATGGCTACACCTTC. Its translation is CASSADGNYGYTF.

This clone is a singleton in its sample. V and J are TRBV4-3 and TRBJ2-7; no firm D call. Germline CDR1 reads LGHNA; CDR2 reads YSLEER. Between the trimmed V and J ends, which lost 0 bases and 0 bases, there was a span of 12 bases. The CDR3 runs 16 residues. DNA of the CDR3: TGCGCCAGCAGCCAAGATACGGCCGGATTCTCCTACGAGCAGTACTTC. Residues: CASSQDTAGFSYEQYF.

The chain employs TRBV30 and TRBJ2-3, with 7 bases lining up with TRBD2. Germline CDR1 is GTSNPN and CDR2 is SVGIG (reference sequence). This CDR3 has 17 amino acids. V lost 1 base to trimming and J lost 2 bases; unmatched junction nucleotides: 12. For the CDR3, the DNA is TGTGCCTGGAGTGCCCAGCGGGACCCAGCATTCACAGATACGCAGTATTTT. Protein sequence: CAWSAQRDPAFTDTQYF.

As DNA, the CDR3 is TGCGCCAGCAGCTTGGGGCAGGGGTTCTACGAGCAGTACTTC. Translated: CASSLGQGFYEQYF. V is TRBV5-1 and J is TRBJ2-7, with a tentative D call TRBD1 (6 bases). Germline lookup yields CDR1 SGHRS and CDR2 YFSETQ. The CDR3 runs to 14 residues. Trimming removed 0 bases at V and 3 bases at J, with 10 bases between.

CDR3 in DNA: TGTGCCAGCAGTGGGCAGGTCAATGAAAAACTGTTTTTT. Protein: CASSGQVNEKLFF. The chain carries TRBV2 and TRBJ1-4; D gene uncertain. This CDR3 region has 13 residues. With 4 bases removed from V and 5 bases from J, the gap between germline ends came to 8 bases. In germline, CDR1 is SNHLY, CDR2 FYNNEI.

V usage is TRBV15 and J usage is TRBJ1-4; D is uncertain. V shed 5 bases and J shed 3 bases, with 13 bases lying between them. CDR1 is LNHNV, CDR2 YYDKDF, per germline (reference sequence). The CDR3 length is 15 residues. The CDR3 nucleotides are TGTGCCACCAGCGGAAATAAAAGGGCTAATGAAAAACTGTTTTTT. The encoded protein is CATSGNKRANEKLFF.